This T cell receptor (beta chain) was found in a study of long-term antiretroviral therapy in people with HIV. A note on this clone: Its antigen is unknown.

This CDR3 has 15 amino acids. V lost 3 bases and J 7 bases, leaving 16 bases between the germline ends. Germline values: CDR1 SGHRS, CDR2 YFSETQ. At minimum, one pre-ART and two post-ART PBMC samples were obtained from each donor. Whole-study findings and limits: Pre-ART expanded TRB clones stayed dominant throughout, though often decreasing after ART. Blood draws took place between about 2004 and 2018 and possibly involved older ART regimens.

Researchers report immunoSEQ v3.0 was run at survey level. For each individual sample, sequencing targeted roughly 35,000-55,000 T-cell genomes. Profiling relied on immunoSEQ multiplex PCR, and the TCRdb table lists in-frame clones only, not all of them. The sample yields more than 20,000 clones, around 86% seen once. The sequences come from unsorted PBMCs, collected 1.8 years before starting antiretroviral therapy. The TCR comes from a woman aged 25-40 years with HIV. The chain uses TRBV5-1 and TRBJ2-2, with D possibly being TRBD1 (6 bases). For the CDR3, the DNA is TGCGCCAGCAGCTCCCCCCAGGGGCAGATCGGGGAGCTGTTTTTT. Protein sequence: CASSSPQGQIGELFF.